This passage covers 30 T cell receptor beta chains from one sample sequenced in a study of OX40 agonist ivuxolimab in advanced cancers. Clones were read by immunoSEQ multiplex PCR, and TCRdb kept only the in-frame ones, dropping some. The sample gives about 48,000 clones, about 93% of which show up once; approximately 6.8% is in the top ten. Sequencing was performed on CD4+ or CD8+ T cells sorted from blood, taken in a trial of the OX40 agonist ivuxolimab. These receptors were collected from an adult with an advanced solid tumor such as melanoma, head and neck, liver or kidney cancer.

CDR3 in DNA: TGTGCCAGCAGTGACTCTGGCAGCCAGTCTGGGGCCAACGTCCTGACTTTC. This encodes CASSDSGSQSGANVLTF. V is TRBV6-4 and J is TRBJ2-6; unclear D gene. The CDR3 sequence is 17 residues long. From germline, CDR1 is MRHNA and CDR2 SNTAGT. V was pared by 0 bases and J by 1 base, with 10 bases between.

The chain has TRBV12-2 and TRBJ1-3. TRBV12-2 is marked as a pseudogene. The CDR3 has 15 residues. CDR3 sequence reads: CASRSAGSLGNTIYF. As DNA, the CDR3 is TGTGCAAGTCGCTCAGCGGGGTCTCTTGGAAACACCATATATTTT.

V and J are TRBV4-1 and TRBJ1-1; a weak D match, TRBD1 (6 bases). Trimming removed 3 bases from V and 1 base from J, with 15 bases in between. The CDR3 covers 16 residues. The germline V gene has CDR1 MGHRA and CDR2 YSYEKL. The CDR3 sequence is CASSHSPGTTNTEAFF. The CDR3 nucleotides are TGCGCCAGCAGCCACTCACCTGGGACAACGAACACTGAAGCTTTCTTT.

V gene TRBV9 combines with J gene TRBJ2-1; unclear D gene. Looked up from germline, CDR1 is SGDLS and CDR2 is YYNGEE. The CDR3 extends over 14 amino acids. V gave up 0 bases and J gave up 8 bases, with 12 bases separating them. CDR3 sequence reads: CASSVEVSFDEQFF. DNA of the CDR3: TGTGCCAGCAGCGTAGAAGTGTCTTTCGATGAGCAGTTCTTC.

The rearrangement links TRBV29-1 to TRBJ1-3; the D gene is possibly TRBD1 (5 bases). The CDR3 is made up of 15 amino acids. V was trimmed by 4 bases and J by 1 base, leaving 14 bases between them. Germline V gene sequence: CDR1 SQVTM, CDR2 ANQGSEA. CDR3 nucleotides: TGCAGCGTTGGGGGCATCCTGGGGTCTGGAAACACCATATATTTT. Amino acid sequence: CSVGGILGSGNTIYF.

This clone is a singleton in its sample. The V gene is TRBV5-1, the J gene TRBJ2-1; perhaps TRBD1 as D (5 bases). Looked up from germline, CDR1 is SGHRS and CDR2 is YFSETQ. The CDR3 is 15 amino acids. Trimming removed 3 bases at V and 8 bases at J, with 18 bases between. The CDR3 sequence: CASSSDSSSGHEQFF. The CDR3 DNA sequence: TGCGCCAGCAGCTCCGACAGTTCTTCTGGCCATGAGCAGTTCTTC.

V usage is TRBV7-8 and J usage is TRBJ2-3; 11 positions match TRBD2. Germline V gene lookup returns CDR1 SGHVS and CDR2 FQNEAQ. The CDR3 contains 15 residues. Trimming removed 5 bases from V and 8 bases from J; junction bases left unmatched: 9. CDR3 sequence reads: CASSPSSGGPATQYF. The CDR3 DNA follows: TGTGCCAGCAGCCCCTCTAGCGGGGGGCCGGCTACGCAGTATTTT. The whole variable domain, remainder taken from reference TRBV7-8 and TRBJ2-3, is GAGVSQSPRYKVAKRGQDVALRCDPISGHVSLFWYQQALGQGPEFLTYFQNEAQLDKSGLPSDRFFAERPEGSVSTLKIQRTQQEDSAVYLCASSPSSGGPATQYFGPGTRLTVL.

The chain joins TRBV4-2 to TRBJ2-5; no firm D call. The CDR3 is 13 amino acids. From germline, CDR1 is LGHNA and CDR2 YNFKEQ. V was trimmed by 0 bases and J by 3 bases, leaving 5 bases between them. CDR3 coding DNA: TGTGCCAGCAGCCAAGAGACCAAAGAGACCCAGTACTTC. It is translated as CASSQETKETQYF.

The chain joins TRBV29-1 to TRBJ1-2; D remains unclear. The CDR3 loop spans 11 amino acids. V was clipped by 4 bases and J by 4 bases, with 7 bases between them. Looked up from germline, CDR1 is SQVTM and CDR2 is ANQGSEA. As DNA, the CDR3 is TGCAGCGTTGGGCAGCCCTATGGCTACACCTTC. Translation gives CSVGQPYGYTF.

Only a few counts were recorded for this clone. The chain recombines TRBV15 with TRBJ2-1; D is possibly TRBD1 or TRBD2 (5 bases each). Trimming shortened V by 3 bases and J by 4 bases, and 16 bases separated the two germline ends. The CDR3 length is 16 residues. Germline V gene data show CDR1 as LNHNV and CDR2 as YYDKDF (reference sequence). As DNA, the CDR3 is TGTGCCACCAGCAGGCTTATCGGGACGGGGTACAATGAGCAGTTCTTC. Residues: CATSRLIGTGYNEQFF. The full variable domain, in which reference TRBV15 and TRBJ2-1 provide the parts outside the CDR3, is DAMVIQNPRYQVTQFGKPVTLSCSQTLNHNVMYWYQQKSSQAPKLLFHYYDKDFNNEADTPDNFQSRRPNTSFCFLDIRSPGLGDTAMYLCATSRLIGTGYNEQFFGPGTRLTVL.

The genes are TRBV10-1 and TRBJ2-1; 8 nucleotides match TRBD1. The ends lost 3 bases at V and 5 bases at J; junction bases unmatched: 3. The germline V gene has CDR1 WNHNN and CDR2 SYGVQD (reference sequence). CDR3 length: 14 residues. The CDR3 here is CASSDGTGHNEQFF. In DNA, the CDR3 is TGCGCCAGCAGTGACGGGACAGGTCACAATGAGCAGTTCTTC.

This clone was recorded a few times. For the CDR3, the DNA is TGTGCCAGCAGCTATTTCACAGCGGGGCTCTATGGCTACACCTTC. As protein: CASSYFTAGLYGYTF. The chain joins TRBV6-7 to TRBJ1-2; D may be TRBD1 (5 bases). TRBV6-7 is treated as an ORF (open reading frame) with a function not yet certain. This CDR3 has 15 residues. Trimming left V 6 bases short and J 4 bases short, with 18 bases between.

V and J are TRBV6-5 and TRBJ1-4, with TRBD1 identical over 12 bases. The CDR3 runs 14 residues. V shed 10 bases, J shed 5 bases, and the junction held 5 bases outside the gene matches. Germline values: CDR1 MNHEY, CDR2 SVGAGI. CDR3 sequence: CATGTGGGNEKLFF. The CDR3 DNA reads as TGTGCCACCGGGACAGGGGGCGGGAATGAAAAACTGTTTTTT.

Here the CDR3 reads CASRDGSYEQYF. In DNA form, the CDR3 reads TGCGCCAGCCGCGACGGCTCCTACGAGCAGTACTTC. This chain uses TRBV5-1 with TRBJ2-7, with D unclear. V was trimmed by 7 bases and J by 0 bases, leaving 8 bases between them. Germline CDR1 is SGHRS and CDR2 is YFSETQ. This CDR3 spans 12 amino acids.

J is TRBJ2-3 and V is TRBV6-4; TRBD1 might be the D (6 bases). Germline V lookup: CDR1 MRHNA, CDR2 SNTAGT. The CDR3 loop spans 15 amino acids. The ends were cut back, 3 bases at V and 4 bases at J, with 14 bases in the middle. CDR3 in amino acids: CASSDKAGEPDTQYF. DNA for the CDR3: TGTGCCAGCAGTGATAAGGCAGGGGAACCAGATACGCAGTATTTT.

This clone came up once. The V call is TRBV2, the J call TRBJ2-3, with 12 bases lining up with TRBD2. V shed 7 bases and J 6 bases; nucleotides not matched to a gene: 8. The CDR3 sequence is 15 residues long. Germline CDR1 SNHLY, CDR2 FYNNEI. The CDR3 DNA sequence: TGTGCCAGCACCGTACTAGCGGGGGGAAGCGATACGCAGTATTTT. It is translated as CASTVLAGGSDTQYF.

The rearrangement joins TRBV28 to TRBJ1-5, with 7 bases that match TRBD1. Looked up from germline, CDR1 is MDHEN and CDR2 is SYDVKM. V dropped 1 base and J dropped 10; count of bases not matched to a gene: 1. There are 12 residues in the CDR3. In DNA form, the CDR3 reads TGTGCCAGCAGTTTATACAGGGGACCCCAGCATTTT. Amino acids: CASSLYRGPQHF. The full variable domain, with the rest looked up from reference TRBV28 and TRBJ1-5, is DVKVTQSSRYLVKRTGEKVFLECVQDMDHENMFWYRQDPGLGLRLIYFSYDVKMKEKGDIPEGYSVSREKKERFSLILESASTNQTSMYLCASSLYRGPQHFGDGTRLSIL.

This clone was detected once. V gene TRBV6-1 combines with J gene TRBJ2-5; either TRBD1 or TRBD2 may supply D (5 bases each). Germline V gene data show CDR1 as MNHNS and CDR2 as SASEGT. V lost 6 bases to trimming and J lost 5 bases, with 19 bases between them. The CDR3 contains 15 residues. The CDR3 sequence: CASSIEGREAETQYF. The CDR3 nucleotides are TGTGCCAGCAGCATAGAGGGCAGGGAAGCTGAGACCCAGTACTTC.

The chain combines TRBV7-2 with TRBJ2-2, with 10 bases lining up with TRBD2. The CDR3 has 16 residues. Trimming took 5 bases from V and 4 from J; bases not matched to a gene: 7. Germline assignment: CDR1 SGHTA and CDR2 FQGNSA. This CDR3 is CASSTSLAGSTGELFF. In DNA, the CDR3 is TGTGCCAGCAGCACCTCACTAGCGGGGAGCACCGGGGAGCTGTTTTTT.

This chain links TRBV27 with TRBJ1-1; no reliable D call. This CDR3 has 13 residues. CDR1 MNHEY and CDR2 SMNVEV come from the germline V gene (reference sequence). V lost 2 bases to trimming and J lost 5 bases, with 9 bases between them. The CDR3 coding sequence is TGTGCCAGCAGTTTAGGCGCTCGGACTGAAGCTTTCTTT. The encoded protein is CASSLGARTEAFF.

The chain couples TRBV21-1 to TRBJ2-7; the listed D gene, TRBD2, was not tested against the DNA. TRBV21-1 is termed a pseudogene. The CDR3 is 15 amino acids. The CDR3: CASSKTSGGAYEQYV. The CDR3 bases are TGTGCCAGCAGCAAAACTAGCGGGGGGGCCTACGAGCAGTACGTC.

The chain employs TRBV19 and TRBJ1-2, with a possible D match to TRBD1 (5 bases). Germline values: CDR1 LNHDA, CDR2 SQIVND (reference sequence). The length of the CDR3 is 12 residues. V was shortened by 10 bases and J by 4 bases, with 13 bases between the two germline ends. The CDR3 bases are TGTGCCATCAGCGGGGCCCCCTATGGCTACACCTTC. Its translation: CAISGAPYGYTF.

The count of this clone is one. The CDR3 is CASSDKDTGELFF. The CDR3 coding sequence is TGTGCCAGCAGTGACAAGGACACCGGGGAGCTGTTTTTT. The chain joins TRBV6-4 to TRBJ2-2, with D uncertain. Trimming removed 2 bases at V and 3 bases at J, with 4 bases between. Per the germline V gene, CDR1 is MRHNA and CDR2 is SNTAGT. The CDR3 sequence is 13 residues long.

The sample holds one count of this clone. The chain links TRBV12-5 to TRBJ2-2; D is possibly TRBD1 (5 bases). CDR1 LGHNT and CDR2 FRNRAP come from the germline V gene. The length of the CDR3 is 14 residues. Trimming took off 6 bases at V and 4 bases at J, with 12 bases between the two ends. Written as DNA, the CDR3 is TGTGCTAGTGGCCACGACAGTTTCACCGGGGAGCTGTTTTTT. It yields the protein CASGHDSFTGELFF.

V is TRBV16 and J is TRBJ2-7; 7 bases fit TRBD1. Germline CDR1 and CDR2: KGHSY and FQNENV. Losses at the gene ends were 1 base for V and 2 bases for J; bases not matched to a gene: 8. CDR3 size: 16 residues. The CDR3 loop reads CASSQLWQGVAYEQYV. The CDR3 coding sequence is TGTGCCAGCAGCCAATTGTGGCAGGGGGTTGCCTACGAGCAGTACGTC.

The chain joins TRBV30 to TRBJ2-3, with 10 bases that match TRBD2. The V gene end was trimmed by 0 bases and the J gene end by 4 bases; junction bases not matched to a gene: 4. Germline assignment: CDR1 GTSNPN and CDR2 SVGIG (reference sequence). This CDR3 has 15 residues. The CDR3 sequence: CAWSVKAGGADTQYF. DNA of the CDR3: TGTGCCTGGAGTGTAAAAGCGGGGGGGGCAGATACGCAGTATTTT.

The chain has TRBV13 and TRBJ2-7; 8 positions match TRBD1. This CDR3 spans 15 amino acids. Germline loops: CDR1 PRHDT, CDR2 FYEKMQ (reference sequence). V lost 1 base and J lost 2; bases outside the gene matches: 4. The CDR3 nucleotides are TGTGCCAGCAGCTTAGAGACAGGGGACGCCTACGAGCAGTACTTC. This sequence encodes CASSLETGDAYEQYF.

V is TRBV10-2 and J is TRBJ2-7; D remains ambiguous. Germline V gene data show CDR1 as WSHSY and CDR2 as SAAADI. The CDR3 extends over 11 amino acids. V was cut by 3 bases and J by 5 bases, with 5 bases left in between. The DNA for the CDR3 is TGCGCCAGCAGTGATTGGCACGAGCAGTACTTC. Translation gives CASSDWHEQYF.

The chain links TRBV30 to TRBJ2-7, with TRBD2 as a possible D gene (6 bases). CDR1 is GTSNPN, CDR2 SVGIG, per germline (reference sequence). The V and J ends lost 0 bases and 3 bases respectively, with 9 bases between them. There are 13 residues in the CDR3. CDR3 nucleotide sequence: TGTGCCTGGAGTGTGGGACTTTTCTACGAGCAGTACTTC. Translated: CAWSVGLFYEQYF.

The chain recombines TRBV28 with TRBJ2-2, with D perhaps matching TRBD2 (6 bases). V was clipped by 6 bases and J by 5 bases, with 10 bases between them. The CDR3 contains 13 residues. Germline assignment: CDR1 MDHEN and CDR2 SYDVKM. CDR3 amino acids: CASSPGGTGELFF. The CDR3 DNA follows: TGTGCCAGCAGCCCCGGAGGGACCGGGGAGCTGTTTTTT.